These 3 T cell receptor beta chains were sequenced from one sample in a study of blood T cell repertoires in COVID-19. Libraries were prepared by immunoSEQ multiplex PCR; TCRdb keeps only in-frame clonotypes and omits some of them. The table has under 300,000 clones, about nine tenths seen once; the top ten hold approximately 2.1%. The sequenced material came from peripheral blood. The receptor source for this set is a man between 25 and 39 years old who had recovered from COVID-19.

The chain recombines TRBV5-1 with TRBJ1-2; TRBD1 aligns across 10 bases. With V trimmed by 4 bases and J by 6 bases, 12 bases remained unmatched. This CDR3 is built from 16 residues. CDR1 SGHRS and CDR2 YFSETQ come from the germline V gene. The CDR3 region is CASSPGTGAFFDGYTF. In DNA form, the CDR3 reads TGCGCCAGCAGCCCGGGGACAGGGGCGTTCTTCGATGGCTACACCTTC.

The CDR3 loop is CASTFRDSGANVLTF. CDR3 DNA: TGTGCCAGCACCTTCAGGGACTCTGGGGCCAACGTCCTGACTTTC. The chain uses TRBV21-1 and TRBJ2-6; the table's D call of TRBD1 was not tested on the DNA. TRBV21-1 is classified as a pseudogene. This CDR3 is built from 15 residues.

CDR3 DNA sequence: TGTGCCAGCAGCCCACGCTCCGGGACACAGTATGGCTACACCTTC. This sequence encodes CASSPRSGTQYGYTF. The rearrangement joins TRBV9 to TRBJ1-2, with a tentative D call TRBD1 (6 bases). The CDR3 consists of 15 residues. Germline values: CDR1 SGDLS, CDR2 YYNGEE. The V end lost 4 bases, the J end lost 5 bases, and 18 bases lay between the germline ends.